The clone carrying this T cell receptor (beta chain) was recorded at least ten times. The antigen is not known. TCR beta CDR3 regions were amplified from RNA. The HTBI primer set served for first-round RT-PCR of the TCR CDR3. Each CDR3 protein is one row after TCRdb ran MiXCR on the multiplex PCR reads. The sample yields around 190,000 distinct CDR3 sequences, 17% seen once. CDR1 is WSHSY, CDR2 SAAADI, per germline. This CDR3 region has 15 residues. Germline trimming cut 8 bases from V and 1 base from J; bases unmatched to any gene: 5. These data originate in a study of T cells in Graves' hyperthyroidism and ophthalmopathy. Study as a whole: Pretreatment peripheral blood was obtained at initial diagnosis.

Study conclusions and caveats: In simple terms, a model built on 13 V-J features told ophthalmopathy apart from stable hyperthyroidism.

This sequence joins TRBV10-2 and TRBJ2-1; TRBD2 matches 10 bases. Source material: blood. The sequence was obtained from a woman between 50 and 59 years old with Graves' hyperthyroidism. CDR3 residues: CASRLAGGSYNEQFF. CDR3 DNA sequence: TGCGCCAGCCGATTAGCGGGAGGATCCTACAATGAGCAGTTCTTC.